This T cell receptor beta chain was captured in a study of monozygotic twins with inflammatory bowel disease. Study-wide results and caveats: Comparison of concordant versus discordant twins revealed no difference in repertoire similarity, possibly due to limited power.

There are 17 residues in the CDR3. Germline V lookup: CDR1 MNHEY, CDR2 SVGEGT. For every sample, eight separate reactions were used to make cDNA. The UMIs carried a 6-nucleotide sample barcode, and they were added by template switching. With the 5' RACE reads reprocessed, TCRdb shows one record per CDR3 protein and no DNA. Recorded here are approximately 330,000 distinct CDR3 sequences; the top ten clones represent approximately 2%. Note on this clonotype: The antigen is unknown.

Staff drew a 2.5 ml blood sample from each donor. Sequences were obtained from blood. This sequence was found in a human donor with ulcerative colitis or Crohn's disease, or a healthy co-twin of an affected twin (not recorded which). The chain has TRBV6-2 or TRBV6-3 and TRBJ2-1; TCRdb's assignment of TRBD2 cannot be checked, as there is no DNA. The CDR3 loop reads CASSYVWGVSSYNEQFF.